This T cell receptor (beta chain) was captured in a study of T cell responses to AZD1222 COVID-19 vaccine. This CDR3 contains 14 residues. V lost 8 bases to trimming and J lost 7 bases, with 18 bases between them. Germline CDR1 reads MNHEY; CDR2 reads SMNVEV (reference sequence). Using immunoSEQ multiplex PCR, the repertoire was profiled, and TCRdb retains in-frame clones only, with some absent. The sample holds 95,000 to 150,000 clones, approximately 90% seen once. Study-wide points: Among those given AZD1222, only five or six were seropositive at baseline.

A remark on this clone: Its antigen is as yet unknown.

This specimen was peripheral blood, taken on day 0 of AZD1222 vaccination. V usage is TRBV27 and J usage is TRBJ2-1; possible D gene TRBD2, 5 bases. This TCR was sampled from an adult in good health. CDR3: CASSWKRERNEQFF. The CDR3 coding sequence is TGTGCCAGCTCCTGGAAGAGGGAGAGGAATGAGCAGTTCTTC.